Many counts were recorded for the clone carrying this T cell receptor (beta chain). Its antigen is undetermined. The CDR3 is 14 amino acids. V was trimmed by 6 bases and J by 0 bases, leaving 12 bases between them. The data belong to a study of T cells in Graves' hyperthyroidism and ophthalmopathy. General study results and limits: Blood also contained most expanded thyroid clonotypes above 0.001.

Template material for amplifying TCR beta CDR3 regions consisted of RNA transcripts. Researchers ran a first-round RT-PCR on the TCR CDR3 using the HTBI primer set. One entry per CDR3 protein results from TCRdb running MiXCR on the multiplex PCR reads. This sample has a few hundred thousand distinct CDR3 sequences, with approximately 16% found just once. The sequence derives from a woman between 35 and 50 years old with Graves' ophthalmopathy. Material for sequencing was blood. The chain employs TRBV12-3 or TRBV12-4 and TRBJ2-7; D not resolved. The CDR3 sequence: CASRFTASSYEQYF. The CDR3 DNA reads as TGTGCCAGCAGATTTACTGCCAGCTCCTACGAGCAGTACTTC.